This record concerns one TCR beta chain sequence. Its specificity is unknown. The PCR had 60 Vbeta and 13 Jbeta primers. Sequencing was performed with immunoSEQ multiplex PCR; in TCRdb, only in-frame clones are kept and a portion is missing. Among roughly 150,000 clones listed, over 80% were seen once. V was pared by 3 bases and J by 0 bases, with 12 bases between. The length of the CDR3 is 16 residues. The germline gives CDR1 MNHEY, CDR2 SMNVEV (reference sequence). The data stem from a study of cytomegalovirus exposure and HLA in healthy donors. General study results and limits: When presence/absence was analysed, sequencing depth was taken to be roughly uniform across donors. Relative to equally common others, HLA-associated TCR beta chains showed greater clonal expansion in a later analysis. With further analysis later on, most CMV-associated TCR beta chains appeared HLA-restricted. A later analysis linked a missense DCLRE1C variant to TCR beta V- and J-gene trimming.

Sample: PBMCs. The chain recombines TRBV27 with TRBJ1-5, with a possible D match to TRBD1 (6 bases). This receptor was taken from a boy aged 2-9 years in good health and CMV-seronegative. The CDR3 loop reads CASSLGGTYSNQPQHF. The CDR3, as DNA: TGTGCCAGCAGTTTGGGGGGGACATATAGCAATCAGCCCCAGCATTTT.